The rows below give T cell receptor beta chains drawn from one sample of a study of human T cells and chemical hapten exposure. TCRdb reanalysed the RACE reads using MiXCR and keeps one entry per CDR3 protein. The repertoire holds tens of thousands of distinct CDR3 sequences, about 9.4% seen once, with roughly a quarter in the top ten. The specimen comprised whole blood, sampled in connection with sensitization to the hapten diphenylcyclopropenone (DPC). These receptors were collected from a man aged 50 to 60 with alopecia areata. Some clones in this sample may be carry-over from other donors' samples. Both conserved end residues are part of each CDR3. D genes are given only for firm matches. Size tells how often a clone was seen (once, few, many) or the class of an expanded clone, and some rows leave it out.

>TRBD2|few|TRBV7-8|TRBJ2-2
TGTGCCAGCAGCAAAGAGGCTAGCGGGAACGCCGGGGAGCTGTTTTTT
CASSKEASGNAGELFF
>.|few|TRBV5-1|TRBJ2-2
TGCGCCAGCGGAGATCAAACAGGGAGTAGGAACACCGGGGAGCTGTTTTTT
CASGDQTGSRNTGELFF
>TRBD2|many|TRBV5-4|TRBJ2-1
TGTGCCAGCAGCTTGGGAAGCGGGAAATCCTACAATGAGCAGTTCTTC
CASSLGSGKSYNEQFF
>.|many|TRBV29-1|TRBJ2-6
TGCACTACTTGGGATTCTGGGGCCAACGTCCTGACTTTC
CTTWDSGANVLTF
>.|few|TRBV6-1|TRBJ2-3
TGTGCCAGCCATGTTGGGGGTCCCGGAGGCGGGACAGATACGCAGTATTTT
CASHVGGPGGGTDTQYF
>TRBD2|few|TRBV20-1|TRBJ2-1
TGCAGTGCTAGAGATAGCGGGAGCTCCTACAATGAGCAGTTCTTC
CSARDSGSSYNEQFF
>.|many|TRBV28|TRBJ2-7
TGTGCCAGCAGCGAGGGGTTAGCGGTTAGGGAGCAGTACTTC
CASSEGLAVREQYF
>.|many|TRBV6-2/TRBV6-3|TRBJ2-3
TGTGCCAGCACTCTAGAGAAGTACACAGATACGCAGTATTTT
CASTLEKYTDTQYF
>.|many|TRBV13|TRBJ2-7
TGTGCCAGCAGTCAACGGCCGCGGGGTCACTACGAGCAGTACTTC
CASSQRPRGHYEQYF
>.|many|TRBV20-1|TRBJ2-7
TGCAGTGCTAGTAACGGGCCATCCTACGAGCAGTACTTC
CSASNGPSYEQYF
>.|few|TRBV19|TRBJ1-2
TGTGCCAGTAGTATGGAGCAGTCACCCTACACCTATGGCTACACCTTC
CASSMEQSPYTYGYTF
>.|many|TRBV4-2|TRBJ1-5
TGTGCCAGCAGCCAAGGTACCCAGGGCAATCAGCCCCAGCATTTT
CASSQGTQGNQPQHF
>TRBD2|few|TRBV4-1|TRBJ2-3
TGCGCCAGCAGCCAAGGACCCGCGGGAGCGGCAGATACGCAGTATTTT
CASSQGPAGAADTQYF
>.|many|TRBV3-1|TRBJ2-2
TGTGCCAGCAGCCATACAGACACCGGGGAGCTGTTTTTT
CASSHTDTGELFF
>.|.|TRBV28|TRBJ1-1
TGTGCCAGCAGTCCCGAATCCCATCAGCGGCGGAACACTGAAGCTTTCTTT
CASSPESHQRRNTEAFF
>.|few|TRBV2|TRBJ1-1
TGTGCCAGCAGTTTCGGACCGAGAGAAGCTTTCTTT
CASSFGPREAFF
>TRBD1|few|TRBV18|TRBJ2-7
TGTGCCAGCTCCGCTAGGACAGGGGGCTACGAGCAGTACTTC
CASSARTGGYEQYF
>TRBD2|.|TRBV9|TRBJ2-1
TGTGCCAGCAGCGCTGGGCTAGCGGGAGCGGGTGAGCAGTTCTTC
CASSAGLAGAGEQFF
>TRBD1|.|TRBV30|TRBJ1-1
TGTGCCTGGAGTACCGGACAGGGGGGCGCTGAAGCTTTCTTT
CAWSTGQGGAEAFF
>TRBD1|many|TRBV5-4|TRBJ1-1
TGTGCCAGCAGCGGGGGACAGGGCATGAACACTGAAGCTTTCTTT
CASSGGQGMNTEAFF
>TRBD2|.|TRBV29-1|TRBJ2-7
TGCAGCGTCGCCGGGACTAGCGGGAGTTCGTCCTACGAGCAGTACTTC
CSVAGTSGSSSYEQYF
>TRBD2|many|TRBV7-9|TRBJ2-5
TGTGCCAGCAGTCACGCAACCGGGAGGGCTGGAGAGACCCAGTACTTC
CASSHATGRAGETQYF
>.|few|TRBV3-1|TRBJ2-2
TGTGCCAGCAGCCTTAGTACAGGGCACACCGGGGAGCTGTTTTTT
CASSLSTGHTGELFF
>TRBD2|many|TRBV2|TRBJ2-2
TGTGCCAGCGGACTAGCGGATCTGGAGCTGTTTTTT
CASGLADLELFF
>TRBD1|many|TRBV6-1|TRBJ1-2
TGTGCCAGCAGTTCCCGAAGAGGACAGGCCGGATCACTTTACTATGGCTACACCTTC
CASSSRRGQAGSLYYGYTF